These 12 T cell receptor beta chains came from one sample sequenced in a study of cytomegalovirus exposure and HLA in healthy donors (dated by TCRdb to the late 2010s). The protocol used for the library was the immunoSEQ multiplex PCR assay. The multiplex PCR relied on a mix of 60 forward primers for TCR Vbeta segments and 13 reverse primers for TCR Jbeta segments. The table was pulled from immuneACCESS by TCRdb, which kept in-frame rearrangements only. Such tables lose some clones; where checked, under half of the loss comes from unresolved V genes, and the rest has no known cause. For this sample the table gives roughly 290,000 clones, of which roughly 80% were detected only once. Together, the top ten hold over 0.3% of the sample. The specimen sequenced was PBMCs. The receptors were sampled from a girl aged 2 to 10 in good health and CMV-seronegative.

A single count supports this clone. The V call is TRBV2, the J call TRBJ1-6; D is unclear. Trimming pared 10 bases from V and 4 bases from J, leaving 11 bases between. This CDR3 spans 13 amino acids. Germline V CDR1 and CDR2: SNHLY, FYNNEI. The CDR3 sequence: CAKSVQYNSPLHF. The CDR3 region has the DNA TGTGCCAAAAGTGTACAGTATAATTCACCCCTCCACTTT.

The chain combines TRBV9 with TRBJ2-7; 7 bases are a match to TRBD2. This CDR3 is built from 13 residues. Germline V gene sequence: CDR1 SGDLS, CDR2 YYNGEE. The V segment lost 2 bases and the J segment 4 bases; nucleotides outside the gene matches: 3. The CDR3 loop is CASSVGGEYEQYF. The CDR3 DNA sequence: TGTGCCAGCAGCGTGGGAGGGGAGTACGAGCAGTACTTC.

The gene calls are TRBV6-6 and TRBJ2-1; 11 nucleotides line up with TRBD2. Germline V gene data show CDR1 as MNHNY and CDR2 as SVGAGI (reference sequence). The V and J ends lost 6 bases and 4 bases, in that order; junction bases with no gene match: 5. This CDR3 region has 15 residues. The CDR3 DNA reads TGTGCCAGCAGCTTCAGGACTAGCGGGTACAATGAGCAGTTCTTC. It is translated as CASSFRTSGYNEQFF.

This clone came up a few times. The chain is built from TRBV28 and TRBJ1-2; the D gene is possibly TRBD1 (5 bases). The CDR3 is 14 amino acids. CDR1 and CDR2 from the germline V gene are MDHEN and SYDVKM. V was clipped by 10 bases and J by 4 bases, with 19 bases between them. The CDR3 DNA reads as TGTGCCATACCCGAGGACACAGTCGGCTATGGCTACACCTTC. It yields the protein CAIPEDTVGYGYTF.

This clone was seen more than once but under ten times. The rearrangement uses TRBV6-1 and TRBJ2-7, with D uncertain. The germline gives CDR1 MNHNS, CDR2 SASEGT. The germline V and J ends were trimmed by 6 bases and 3 bases, with 9 bases remaining between them. The CDR3 is 12 residues long. CDR3 in DNA: TGTGCCAGCAGATACAACCTCTACGAGCAGTACTTC. The encoded protein is CASRYNLYEQYF.

The chain uses TRBV4-2 and TRBJ2-7; 7 bases are a match to TRBD1. CDR1 and CDR2 (germline): LGHNA, YNFKEQ. This CDR3 has 14 amino acids. Trimming took 0 bases from V and 4 from J; bases not matched to a gene: 3. The CDR3 DNA follows: TGTGCCAGCAGCCAAGAAAGGGGGCGGTACGAGCAGTACTTC. It is translated as CASSQERGRYEQYF.

V is TRBV7-2 and J is TRBJ1-1; D call uncertain. V was clipped by 4 bases and J by 5 bases, with 8 bases between them. CDR3 size: 12 residues. Germline loops: CDR1 SGHTA, CDR2 FQGNSA. The CDR3 nucleotides read TGTGCCAGCAGCTCCTTCGTTACTGAAGCTTTCTTT. This codes for CASSSFVTEAFF.

The CDR3 DNA reads as TGTGCCAGCAGCCTCAGTGGGGGAGGATACGAGCAGTACTTC. Its translation is CASSLSGGGYEQYF. This chain connects TRBV28 to TRBJ2-7, with a possible D match to TRBD2 (6 bases). Germline V lookup: CDR1 MDHEN, CDR2 SYDVKM. The CDR3 is made up of 14 amino acids. Trimming cost V 6 bases and J 4 bases, with 16 bases left between them.

This chain uses TRBV28 with TRBJ2-1; 9 nucleotides match TRBD2. J lost 3 bases, V lost 6 bases, and 9 bases had no gene match. The CDR3 runs to 16 residues. The germline CDR1 and CDR2 sequences are MDHEN and SYDVKM. The CDR3 nucleotides are TGTGCCAGCAGCCGCTTGGGACTAGCTATCTACAATGAGCAGTTCTTC. Protein sequence: CASSRLGLAIYNEQFF.

The V call is TRBV4-1, the J call TRBJ2-1, with 10 bases matching TRBD2. The CDR3 runs 18 residues. Germline loops: CDR1 MGHRA, CDR2 YSYEKL. With V trimmed by 4 bases and J by 8 bases, 17 bases remained unmatched. This CDR3 is CASSRGRLAGDSTDEQFF. The CDR3 nucleotides read TGCGCCAGCAGCCGGGGTAGGCTAGCGGGAGATAGTACCGATGAGCAGTTCTTC.

The J gene is TRBJ2-3, the V gene TRBV6-5; TRBD1 might be the D (5 bases). The germline V gene has CDR1 MNHEY and CDR2 SVGAGI. This CDR3 is built from 15 residues. The V and J ends lost 6 bases and 2 bases respectively, with 15 bases between them. This chain's CDR3 is CASSPWGGSTDTQYF. In DNA form, the CDR3 reads TGTGCCAGCAGCCCGTGGGGCGGTTCCACAGATACGCAGTATTTT.

The V and J genes are TRBV19 and TRBJ1-5; weak D call: TRBD1 (6 bases). V lost 5 bases to trimming and J lost 5 bases, with 16 bases between them. CDR3 length: 15 residues. Germline CDR1 reads LNHDA; CDR2 reads SQIVND (reference sequence). The CDR3 loop reads CASSSYRGSHQPQHF. The CDR3 bases are TGTGCCAGTAGTTCATATAGGGGGTCACATCAGCCCCAGCATTTT. Supplemented by reference TRBV19 and TRBJ1-5, the full variable domain reads DGGITQSPKYLFRKEGQNVTLSCEQNLNHDAMYWYRQDPGQGLRLIYYSQIVNDFQKGDIAEGYSVSREKKESFPLTVTSAQKNPTAFYLCASSSYRGSHQPQHFGDGTRLSIL.